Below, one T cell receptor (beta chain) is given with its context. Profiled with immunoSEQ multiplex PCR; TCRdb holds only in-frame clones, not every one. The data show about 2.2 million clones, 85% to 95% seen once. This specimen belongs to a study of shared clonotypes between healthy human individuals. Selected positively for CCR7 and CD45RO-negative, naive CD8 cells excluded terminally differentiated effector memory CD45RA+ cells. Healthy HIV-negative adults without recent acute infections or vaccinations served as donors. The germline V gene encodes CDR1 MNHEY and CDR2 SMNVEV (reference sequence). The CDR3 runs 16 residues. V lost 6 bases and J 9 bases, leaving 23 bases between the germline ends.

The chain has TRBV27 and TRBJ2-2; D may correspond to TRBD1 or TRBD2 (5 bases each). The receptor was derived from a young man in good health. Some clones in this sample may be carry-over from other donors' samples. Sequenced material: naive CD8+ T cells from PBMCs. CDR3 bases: TGTGCCAGCAGCAAGGGACCAGGGTCTAGTATCCGGGAGCTGTTTTTT. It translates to CASSKGPGSSIRELFF.